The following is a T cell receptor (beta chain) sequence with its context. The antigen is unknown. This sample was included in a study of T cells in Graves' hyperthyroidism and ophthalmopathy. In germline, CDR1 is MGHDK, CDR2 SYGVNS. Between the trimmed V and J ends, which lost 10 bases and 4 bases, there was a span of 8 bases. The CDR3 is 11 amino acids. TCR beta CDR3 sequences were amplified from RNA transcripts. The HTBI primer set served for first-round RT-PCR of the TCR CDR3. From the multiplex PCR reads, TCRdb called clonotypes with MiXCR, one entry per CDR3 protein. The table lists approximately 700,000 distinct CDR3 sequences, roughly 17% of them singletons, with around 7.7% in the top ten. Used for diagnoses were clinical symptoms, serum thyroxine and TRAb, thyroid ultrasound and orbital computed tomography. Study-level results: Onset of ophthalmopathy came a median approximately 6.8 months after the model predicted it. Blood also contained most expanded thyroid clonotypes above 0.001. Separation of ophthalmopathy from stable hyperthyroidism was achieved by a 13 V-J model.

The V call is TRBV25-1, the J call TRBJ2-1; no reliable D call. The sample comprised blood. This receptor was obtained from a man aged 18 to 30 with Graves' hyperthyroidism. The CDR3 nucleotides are TGTGCCACCCGACTGTACAATGAGCAGTTCTTC. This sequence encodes CATRLYNEQFF.